The 7 T cell receptor beta chains listed next were all sequenced from one sample in a study of regulatory T cells in long-lasting Graves disease. The time point: newly diagnosed GD, antithyroid drugs for less than 3 months. Making the TCR library involved RNA that had been extracted from PBMCs. Library construction for TCR beta used iRepertoire HTBI primers and Arm-PCR of CDR3 regions. TCRdb re-derived calls from the multiplex PCR reads in MiXCR, one entry per CDR3 protein. Among over 500,000 distinct CDR3 sequences, 16% were seen once, and the ten largest hold approximately 12%. The data were also submitted as part of a second study, on T cells in Graves' hyperthyroidism and ophthalmopathy.

The material sequenced was peripheral blood mononuclear cells (PBMCs), taken at new diagnosis, from a patient treated with antithyroid drugs. These TCRs come from a man aged 18 to 30 with Graves disease.

This sequence joins TRBV27 and TRBJ2-3, with D possibly matching TRBD1 (5 bases). CDR1 is MNHEY and CDR2 is SMNVEV in the germline V gene (reference sequence). V lost 3 bases and J 3 bases, leaving 19 bases between the germline ends. This CDR3 is 17 amino acids long. For the CDR3, the DNA is TGTGCCAGCAGTTTTCTAGGGGCCGACGATCCAACAGATACGCAGTATTTT. This gives the protein CASSFLGADDPTDTQYF.

The sample holds many counts of this clonotype. This chain uses TRBV15 with TRBJ2-7; tentatively, D is TRBD2 (6 bases). Germline lookup yields CDR1 LNHNV and CDR2 YYDKDF (reference sequence). V lost 5 bases to trimming and J lost 2 bases, with 10 bases between them. There are 13 residues in the CDR3. CDR3 sequence: CATSAGLAYEQYF. The DNA of the CDR3 is TGTGCCACCAGCGCGGGGTTGGCCTACGAGCAGTACTTC.

This clonotype has a count of ten or more. This chain connects TRBV28 to TRBJ1-2; 7 nucleotides line up with TRBD1. The ends lost 4 bases at V and 8 bases at J; junction bases unmatched: 10. The germline V gene has CDR1 MDHEN and CDR2 SYDVKM. The CDR3 covers 14 residues. CDR3 nucleotides: TGTGCCAGCAGTTCATATGACAGGGCGGTCGGCTACACCTTC. It codes for CASSSYDRAVGYTF.

Many counts were recorded for this clonotype. The chain carries TRBV5-1 and TRBJ2-1; TRBD2 agrees at 11 bases. The junction had 8 bases not matched to a gene; V was cut back by 5 bases and J by 7 bases. In germline, CDR1 is SGHRS, CDR2 YFSETQ. The CDR3 loop spans 15 amino acids. The DNA for the CDR3 is TGCGCCAGCAGTTTTCTAGCGGGAGGCTCAAATGAGCAGTTCTTC. This sequence encodes CASSFLAGGSNEQFF.

This clonotype occurred a few times. The chain has TRBV19 and TRBJ2-7; D is undetermined. Germline V gene sequence: CDR1 LNHDA, CDR2 SQIVND (reference sequence). With 8 bases removed from V and 0 bases from J, the gap between germline ends came to 14 bases. This CDR3 is built from 14 residues. CDR3 bases: TGTGCCAGTTCCCGTGTGTTCAGCTCCTACGAGCAGTACTTC. Translation: CASSRVFSSYEQYF.

This clonotype appeared many times. The gene calls are TRBV7-2 and TRBJ2-7, with 9 bases matching TRBD2. Trimming removed 5 bases from V and 3 bases from J; junction bases left unmatched: 5. CDR1 SGHTA and CDR2 FQGNSA come from the germline V gene. This CDR3 is 14 amino acids long. This CDR3 is CASSPRAGGYEQYF. The CDR3 DNA reads TGTGCCAGCAGCCCCCGAGCGGGAGGCTACGAGCAGTACTTC. Drawing the rest from reference TRBV7-2 and TRBJ2-7, the complete variable domain is GAGVSQSPSNKVTEKGKDVELRCDPISGHTALYWYRQSLGQGLEFLIYFQGNSAPDKSGLPSDRFSAERTGGSVSTLTIQRTQQEDSAVYLCASSPRAGGYEQYFGPGTRLTVT.

This clonotype was picked up many times. The gene calls are TRBV7-4 and TRBJ2-1, with 8 bases lining up with TRBD2. J lost 1 base, V lost 5 bases, and 7 bases had no gene match. Germline CDR1 and CDR2: SGHVT and SQSDAQ. This CDR3 contains 16 residues. CDR3: CASSRPRGRSYNEQFF. CDR3 bases: TGTGCCAGCAGCCGACCCCGCGGGAGGTCCTACAATGAGCAGTTCTTC.